This T cell receptor (beta chain) was obtained from a study of Tregs in tolerant kidney transplant recipients. Findings and caveats of the study: No direct test of biological reproducibility was done here.

Unstimulated Tregs (CD4+CD25+CD127-) and CD4+CD25- non-Tregs were sorted from PBMCs. The repertoire was sequenced with immunoSEQ multiplex PCR; TCRdb's copy has only in-frame clones and lacks some. The table has 120,000 or so clones, around 94% seen once; the top ten hold roughly 0.61%. The germline V and J ends were trimmed by 4 bases and 7 bases, with 14 bases remaining between them. Germline CDR1 and CDR2: SGHTA and FQGNSA. CDR3 length: 15 amino acids. As to this clone: Its specificity is unknown.

The sequenced material came from CD4+ T cells from blood. The sequence was collected from a human donor in good health. J is TRBJ1-6 and V is TRBV7-2; a weak D match, TRBD1 (6 bases). The CDR3 loop is CASSYEGGWNSPLHF. DNA for the CDR3: TGTGCCAGCAGCTACGAGGGGGGCTGGAATTCACCCCTCCACTTT.